The 15 T cell receptor beta chains listed next were all sequenced from one sample in a study of OX40 agonist ivuxolimab in advanced cancers. The method was immunoSEQ multiplex PCR; TCRdb's version includes in-frame clones alone and lacks a portion of them. This table has more than 40,000 clones, 88% appearing once. Sequenced material: CD4+ or CD8+ T cells sorted from blood, taken in a trial of the OX40 agonist ivuxolimab. Receptors were obtained from an adult with an advanced solid tumor such as melanoma, head and neck, liver or kidney cancer.

This chain connects TRBV18 to TRBJ2-1; TRBD2 agrees at 7 bases. The CDR3 spans 13 residues. V was pared by 7 bases and J by 8 bases, with 8 bases of the junction left unmatched. Germline V gene sequence: CDR1 KGHSH, CDR2 LQKENI. CDR3 coding DNA: TGTGCCAGCTGCTCGACTAGCTCGGATGAGCAGTTCTTC. Its protein is CASCSTSSDEQFF.

This clone came up once. V gene TRBV5-5 combines with J gene TRBJ2-6, with 8 bases fitting TRBD2. Germline-derived CDR1 and CDR2 are SGHKS and YYEKEE (reference sequence). This CDR3 is built from 15 residues. V lost 4 bases and J lost 2; bases outside the gene matches: 2. The CDR3 region has the DNA TGTGCCAGCAGCCCACTAGCGGCTGGGGCCAACGTCCTGACTTTC. It is translated as CASSPLAAGANVLTF.

This sequence joins TRBV5-4 and TRBJ2-7; TRBD1 agrees at 9 bases. Looked up from germline, CDR1 is SGHNT and CDR2 is YYREEE (reference sequence). Trimming at V came to 0 bases and at J to 1 base, leaving 2 bases not matched to a gene. The CDR3 sequence is 15 residues long. The CDR3 spells CASSLGGQGSYEQYF. The CDR3 nucleotides read TGTGCCAGCAGCTTGGGGGGACAGGGATCCTACGAGCAGTACTTC.

The chain employs TRBV2 and TRBJ2-1; D not resolved. The germline CDR1 and CDR2 sequences are SNHLY and FYNNEI. Between the trimmed V and J ends, which lost 6 bases and 0 bases, there was a span of 12 bases. CDR3 length: 15 residues. CDR3 loop: CASSLSASSYNEQFF. The CDR3 bases are TGTGCCAGCAGCTTAAGCGCGAGCTCCTACAATGAGCAGTTCTTC.

V and J are TRBV7-9 and TRBJ1-1; no reliable D call. There are 13 residues in the CDR3. Per the germline V gene, CDR1 is SEHNR and CDR2 is FQNEAQ (reference sequence). Trimming left V 6 bases short and J 0 bases short, with 8 bases between. The CDR3 loop is CASSFLMNTEAFF. The CDR3, as DNA: TGTGCCAGCAGTTTTCTTATGAACACTGAAGCTTTCTTT.

The V call is TRBV29-1, the J call TRBJ2-7; no clear D gene. The CDR3 is 11 residues long. The germline CDR1 and CDR2 sequences are SQVTM and ANQGSEA. Trimming left V 6 bases short and J 3 bases short, with 9 bases between. CDR3 coding DNA: TGCAGCGTCGCTGACGGCTACGAGCAGTACTTC. It encodes CSVADGYEQYF.

CDR3 region: CASSLRPEGEPNYGYTF. The CDR3 nucleotides read TGCGCCAGCAGCTTGCGCCCTGAAGGGGAACCTAACTATGGCTACACCTTC. V is TRBV5-1 and J is TRBJ1-2, with D possibly being TRBD1 (5 bases). The CDR3 contains 17 residues. V lost 1 base, J lost 0 bases, and 16 bases lay in between. The V gene's germline CDR1 is SGHRS and CDR2 YFSETQ.

V is TRBV19 and J is TRBJ1-2; D remains ambiguous. V was clipped by 3 bases and J by 7 bases, with 12 bases between them. Germline CDR1 reads LNHDA; CDR2 reads SQIVND (reference sequence). CDR3 length equals 13 residues. CDR3 nucleotides: TGTGCCAGTAGTATTGCGGGAATTGGTGGCTACACCTTC. Protein sequence: CASSIAGIGGYTF.

This chain uses TRBV7-2 with TRBJ2-7; possibly TRBD2 for D (6 bases). CDR3 length equals 17 residues. Trimming pared 4 bases from V and 1 base from J, leaving 20 bases between. CDR1 and CDR2 from the germline V gene are SGHTA and FQGNSA. The CDR3 DNA reads TGTGCCAGCAGCTCCCGAATTGGTAGTGGGACTTCCTACGAGCAGTACTTC. Its translation is CASSSRIGSGTSYEQYF.

This chain connects TRBV5-1 to TRBJ1-2; 7 positions agree with TRBD1. Trimming removed 3 bases from V and 6 bases from J; junction bases left unmatched: 8. Germline V gene lookup returns CDR1 SGHRS and CDR2 YFSETQ. This CDR3 has 14 residues. For the CDR3, the DNA is TGCGCCAGCAGCTCGAACAGGGGTTCCAATGGCTACACCTTC. Protein sequence: CASSSNRGSNGYTF.

Comments on this clone: The sample holds other DNA sequences that translate to the same CDR3. The chain joins TRBV18 to TRBJ2-3; D is unresolved. Looked up from germline, CDR1 is KGHSH and CDR2 is LQKENI. The V and J ends lost 2 bases and 4 bases respectively, with 4 bases between them. This CDR3 has 12 residues. This chain's CDR3 is CASSPGPDTQYF. As DNA, the CDR3 is TGTGCCAGCTCACCAGGTCCAGATACGCAGTATTTT.

V is TRBV6-4 and J is TRBJ2-1; D not certain. V lost 5 bases to trimming and J lost 5 bases, with 13 bases between them. Germline assignment: CDR1 MRHNA and CDR2 SNTAGT. This CDR3 region has 14 residues. The chain's CDR3 is CASSPRSGDNEQFF. As DNA, the CDR3 is TGTGCCAGCAGTCCACGATCCGGTGACAATGAGCAGTTCTTC.

The V and J genes are TRBV11-3 and TRBJ2-1, with 7 positions matching TRBD2. The trim removed 1 base at V and 4 bases at J, leaving 4 bases unmatched. CDR1 and CDR2 from the germline V gene are SGHNT and YENEEA. The CDR3 is 15 residues long. For the CDR3, the DNA is TGTGCCAGCAGCTTAGGTACTAGCGAGTACAATGAGCAGTTCTTC. Amino acids: CASSLGTSEYNEQFF.

The rearrangement uses TRBV27 and TRBJ1-3, with unresolved D. Trimming shortened V by 5 bases and J by 0 bases, and 17 bases separated the two germline ends. This CDR3 is 17 amino acids long. From germline, CDR1 is MNHEY and CDR2 SMNVEV (reference sequence). CDR3: CASSDLGRGYSGNTIYF. The CDR3 nucleotides read TGTGCCAGCAGTGACCTAGGACGGGGTTACTCTGGAAACACCATATATTTT.

This chain uses TRBV18 with TRBJ1-3; D unresolved. There are 14 residues in the CDR3. V lost 6 bases to trimming and J lost 1 base, with 10 bases between them. The germline V gene has CDR1 KGHSH and CDR2 LQKENI. The CDR3 region is CASSPTDSGNTIYF. CDR3 DNA: TGTGCCAGCTCTCCGACGGATTCTGGAAACACCATATATTTT.